These 22 T cell receptor beta chains share one sample of origin, sequenced in a study of blood T cell repertoires in COVID-19. Sequenced by immunoSEQ multiplex PCR; TCRdb stores in-frame clones only, minus some. The sample includes 95,000 to 110,000 clones, over 60% of them seen just once. Sequenced: peripheral blood. These receptors were taken from a man in his sixties or seventies with acute or convalescent COVID-19.

The J gene is TRBJ1-6, the V gene TRBV27; TRBD1 aligns across 10 bases. J gave up 11 bases and V 6 bases, and 4 bases lay outside the gene matches. From germline, CDR1 is MNHEY and CDR2 SMNVEV (reference sequence). This CDR3 is built from 13 residues. CDR3 loop: CASSLDRGAPLHF. CDR3 nucleotide sequence: TGTGCCAGCAGCCTGGACAGGGGGGCACCCCTCCACTTT.

This chain connects TRBV7-3 to TRBJ1-6; no clear D gene. Germline V gives CDR1 SGHTA, CDR2 FQGTGA. This CDR3 spans 14 amino acids. V was trimmed by 4 bases and J by 10 bases, leaving 14 bases between them. This chain's CDR3 is CASSSSTSGSPLHF. The CDR3, as DNA: TGTGCCAGCAGCTCCAGTACAAGCGGATCACCCCTCCACTTT. The full variable domain, completed using reference TRBV7-3 and TRBJ1-6, is GAGVSQTPSNKVTEKGKYVELRCDPISGHTALYWYRQSLGQGPEFLIYFQGTGAADDSGLPNDRFFAVRPEGSVSTLKIQRTERGDSAVYLCASSSSTSGSPLHFGNGTRLTVT.

This clone was detected a few times. This sequence joins TRBV9 and TRBJ2-7; TRBD1 aligns across 9 bases. Germline CDR1 is SGDLS and CDR2 is YYNGEE. CDR3 length: 15 residues. V trimming: 0 bases; J trimming: 5 bases; junction bases outside the gene matches: 6. DNA for the CDR3: TGTGCCAGCAGCGTAGGGTGGGACAGGGTACACGAGCAGTACTTC. Translated: CASSVGWDRVHEQYF.

This chain joins TRBV18 and TRBJ1-2; D possibly corresponds to TRBD1 (6 bases). Germline V CDR1 and CDR2: KGHSH, LQKENI. V lost 3 bases, J lost 2 bases, and 10 bases lay in between. There are 14 residues in the CDR3. CDR3 in DNA: TGTGCCAGCTCACCCAGGGGAGACAACTATGGCTACACCTTC. Protein sequence: CASSPRGDNYGYTF. Drawing the rest from reference TRBV18 and TRBJ1-2, the complete variable domain is NAGVMQNPRHLVRRRGQEARLRCSPMKGHSHVYWYRQLPEEGLKFMVYLQKENIIDESGMPKERFSAEFPKEGPSILRIQQVVRGDSAAYFCASSPRGDNYGYTFGSGTRLTVV.

The rearrangement joins TRBV27 to TRBJ2-5, with 8 bases fitting TRBD2. This CDR3 contains 12 residues. The ends lost 6 bases at V and 5 bases at J; junction bases unmatched: 2. The germline gives CDR1 MNHEY, CDR2 SMNVEV (reference sequence). The CDR3 loop reads CASRASGETQYF. CDR3 coding DNA: TGTGCCAGCAGGGCTAGCGGGGAGACCCAGTACTTC.

CDR3 nucleotide sequence: TGCGCCAGCAGCGACGGGACAGGGGGGTCCGGGGAGCTGTTTTTT. Translation: CASSDGTGGSGELFF. The chain joins TRBV5-1 to TRBJ2-2; TRBD1 matches 11 bases. The germline V gene encodes CDR1 SGHRS and CDR2 YFSETQ. CDR3 length: 15 amino acids. Trimming cost V 4 bases and J 6 bases; bases outside gene matches: 5.

This clone appeared a few times. This chain links TRBV9 with TRBJ1-4; no firm D call. The germline CDR1 and CDR2 sequences are SGDLS and YYNGEE. The V end was cut by 1 base, the J end by 0 bases, with 10 bases between. This CDR3 is built from 16 residues. The CDR3 loop is CASSVSGVATNEKLFF. Here the CDR3 DNA reads TGTGCCAGCAGCGTATCGGGAGTTGCAACTAATGAAAAACTGTTTTTT. Filled out from reference TRBV9 and TRBJ1-4, the complete variable domain reads DSGVTQTPKHLITATGQRVTLRCSPRSGDLSVYWYQQSLDQGLQFLIQYYNGEERAKGNILERFSAQQFPDLHSELNLSSLELGDSALYFCASSVSGVATNEKLFFGSGTQLSVL.

The rearrangement uses TRBV11-2 and TRBJ2-3; a weak D match, TRBD2 (6 bases). CDR1 SGHAT and CDR2 FQNNGV come from the germline V gene. Trimming cost V 7 bases and J 0 bases, with 11 bases left between them. This CDR3 region has 14 residues. This CDR3 reads CASNLGGSTDTQYF. The CDR3 nucleotides are TGTGCCAGCAATTTAGGAGGGAGCACAGATACGCAGTATTTT.

The rearrangement joins TRBV19 to TRBJ2-5, with 8 positions matching TRBD2. This CDR3 has 12 residues. The germline CDR1 and CDR2 sequences are LNHDA and SQIVND (reference sequence). The V segment lost 6 bases and the J segment 5 bases; nucleotides outside the gene matches: 2. In DNA form, the CDR3 reads TGTGCCAGTAGCCCGGGGGGGGAGACCCAGTACTTC. Protein sequence: CASSPGGETQYF.

The chain carries TRBV6-2 or TRBV6-3 and TRBJ1-1, with a tentative D call TRBD1 (5 bases). CDR3 length: 13 amino acids. Germline V lookup: CDR1 MNHEY, CDR2 SVGEGT. The ends were cut back, 2 bases at V and 6 bases at J, with 10 bases in the middle. CDR3 DNA sequence: TGTGCCAGCAGTTACCCAGGGTTTGCTGAAGCTTTCTTT. Protein product: CASSYPGFAEAFF.

The gene calls are TRBV6-5 and TRBJ1-1; D remains unclear. V was clipped by 2 bases and J by 4 bases, with 8 bases between them. The CDR3 runs to 13 residues. The germline V gene encodes CDR1 MNHEY and CDR2 SVGAGI. The CDR3 here is CASSYVGSTEAFF. CDR3 in DNA: TGTGCCAGCAGTTACGTCGGGAGCACTGAAGCTTTCTTT.

CDR3 DNA: TGTGCCAGCAGTGAATATAGAACAGGGAGAGACTATGGCTACACCTTC. Translated, it gives CASSEYRTGRDYGYTF. The chain links TRBV25-1 to TRBJ1-2, with D tentatively TRBD1 (6 bases). This CDR3 comprises 16 residues. V lost 0 bases and J 3 bases, leaving 14 bases between the germline ends. The V gene's germline CDR1 is MGHDK and CDR2 SYGVNS.

V is TRBV15 and J is TRBJ2-7; perhaps TRBD1 as D (5 bases). Trimming took 4 bases from V and 0 from J, leaving 13 bases between them. This CDR3 contains 15 residues. Germline assignment: CDR1 LNHNV and CDR2 YYDKDF (reference sequence). CDR3 residues: CATSKEVDSSYEQYF. The CDR3 bases are TGTGCCACCAGCAAAGAGGTCGACAGCTCCTACGAGCAGTACTTC.

A single count supports this clone. V and J are TRBV2 and TRBJ1-1; possible D gene TRBD1, 5 bases. This CDR3 has 14 residues. Trimming removed 4 bases at V and 0 bases at J, with 9 bases between. In germline, CDR1 is SNHLY, CDR2 FYNNEI. The CDR3 sequence is CASSVLGVNTEAFF. The CDR3 nucleotides are TGTGCCAGCAGTGTCTTAGGGGTGAACACTGAAGCTTTCTTT.

The rearrangement uses TRBV15 and TRBJ2-5, with D perhaps TRBD1 (6 bases). The CDR3 has 15 amino acids. Between the trimmed V and J ends, which lost 6 bases and 5 bases, there was a span of 19 bases. Germline CDR1 LNHNV, CDR2 YYDKDF (reference sequence). The CDR3 region has the DNA TGTGCCACCAGTAGGGACGGACAGAAAGGGGAGACCCAGTACTTC. This translates into CATSRDGQKGETQYF. Complete variable domain (other parts from reference TRBV15 and TRBJ2-5): DAMVIQNPRYQVTQFGKPVTLSCSQTLNHNVMYWYQQKSSQAPKLLFHYYDKDFNNEADTPDNFQSRRPNTSFCFLDIRSPGLGDTAMYLCATSRDGQKGETQYFGPGTRLLVL.

This chain's CDR3 is CASSAPIGELFF. The CDR3 region has the DNA TGTGCCAGCAGCGCGCCTATAGGGGAGCTGTTTTTT. The genes are TRBV6-5 and TRBJ2-2; D is undetermined. Germline V gene data show CDR1 as MNHEY and CDR2 as SVGAGI. Trimming took 6 bases from V and 8 from J, leaving 10 bases between them. The CDR3 is 12 amino acids.

This clone was recorded a few times. The chain recombines TRBV19 with TRBJ1-4; D is perhaps TRBD1 (6 bases). Germline CDR1 and CDR2: LNHDA and SQIVND (reference sequence). The CDR3 spans 15 residues. V was cut by 10 bases and J by 0 bases, with 15 bases left in between. Written as DNA, the CDR3 is TGTGCCACCTCGGACAGAATTGCAACTAATGAAAAACTGTTTTTT. It encodes CATSDRIATNEKLFF.

This rearrangement joins TRBV10-1 to TRBJ1-1; 9 bases line up with TRBD1. The CDR3 is 15 residues long. CDR1 and CDR2 (germline): WNHNN, SYGVQD (reference sequence). The junction had 3 bases not matched to a gene; V was cut back by 4 bases and J by 0 bases. The CDR3 loop reads CASSAGTGMNTEAFF. CDR3 DNA sequence: TGCGCCAGCAGTGCGGGGACAGGGATGAACACTGAAGCTTTCTTT.

The chain links TRBV3-1 (or the pseudogene TRBV3-2) to TRBJ2-1; D gene ambiguous. Germline V lookup: CDR1 LGHDT, CDR2 YNNKEL (reference sequence). V was pared by 3 bases and J by 6 bases, with 12 bases between. The length of the CDR3 is 14 residues. The CDR3 region is CASSQTLQINEQFF. DNA of the CDR3: TGTGCCAGCAGCCAGACGCTACAGATCAATGAGCAGTTCTTC.

The table lists this clone with a count of one. The chain is built from TRBV7-9 and TRBJ1-1, with D perhaps TRBD1 (5 bases). The germline V and J ends were trimmed by 3 bases and 4 bases, with 15 bases remaining between them. CDR1 and CDR2 from the germline V gene are SEHNR and FQNEAQ (reference sequence). CDR3 length equals 15 residues. The CDR3 loop is CASSFGGARGTEAFF. The CDR3 nucleotides are TGTGCCAGCAGCTTCGGCGGGGCGCGAGGCACTGAAGCTTTCTTT.

This clone is a singleton in its sample. The rearrangement uses TRBV7-2 and TRBJ1-1, with 9 bases fitting TRBD1. The CDR3 runs to 15 residues. Germline values: CDR1 SGHTA, CDR2 FQGNSA. Trimming cost V 5 bases and J 1 base; bases outside gene matches: 5. CDR3 DNA: TGTGCCAGCAGCCAAACGACAGGGGGGAACACTGAAGCTTTCTTT. Amino acid sequence: CASSQTTGGNTEAFF.

The chain links TRBV5-8 to TRBJ2-5; D is ambiguous. Germline V gives CDR1 SGHTS, CDR2 YDEGEE. This CDR3 has 15 residues. V was pared by 0 bases and J by 4 bases, with 13 bases between. The CDR3 sequence: CASSLARNAVETQYF. CDR3 nucleotides: TGTGCCAGCAGCTTGGCCCGGAACGCGGTAGAGACCCAGTACTTC.